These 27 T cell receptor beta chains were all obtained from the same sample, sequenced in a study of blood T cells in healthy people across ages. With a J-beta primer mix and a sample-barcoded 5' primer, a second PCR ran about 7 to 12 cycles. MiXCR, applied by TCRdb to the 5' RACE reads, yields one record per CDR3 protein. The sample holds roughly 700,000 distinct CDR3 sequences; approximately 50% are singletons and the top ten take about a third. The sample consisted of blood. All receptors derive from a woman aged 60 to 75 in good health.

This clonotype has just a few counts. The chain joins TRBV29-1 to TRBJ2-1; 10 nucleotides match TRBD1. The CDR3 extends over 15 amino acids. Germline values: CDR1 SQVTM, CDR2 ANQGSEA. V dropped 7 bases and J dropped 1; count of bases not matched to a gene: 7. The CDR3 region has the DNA TGCAGCGGACAGCCGGGACAGGGGTCCTACAATGAGCAGTTCTTC. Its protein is CSGQPGQGSYNEQFF.

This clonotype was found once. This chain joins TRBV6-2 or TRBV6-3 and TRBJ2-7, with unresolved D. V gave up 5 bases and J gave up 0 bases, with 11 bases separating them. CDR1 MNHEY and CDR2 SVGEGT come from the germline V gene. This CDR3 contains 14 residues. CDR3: CASSPGDPSYEQYF. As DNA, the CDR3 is TGTGCCAGCAGTCCCGGCGACCCCTCCTACGAGCAGTACTTC.

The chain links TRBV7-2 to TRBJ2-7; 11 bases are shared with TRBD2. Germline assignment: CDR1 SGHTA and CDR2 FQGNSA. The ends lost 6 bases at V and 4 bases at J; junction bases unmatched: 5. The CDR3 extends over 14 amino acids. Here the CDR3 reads CASRAGTSGYEQYF. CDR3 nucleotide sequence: TGTGCCAGCAGGGCCGGGACTAGCGGTTACGAGCAGTACTTC.

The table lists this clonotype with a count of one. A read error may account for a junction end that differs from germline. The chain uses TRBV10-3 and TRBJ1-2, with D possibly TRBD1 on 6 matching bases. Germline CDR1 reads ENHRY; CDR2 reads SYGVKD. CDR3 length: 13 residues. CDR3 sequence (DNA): TGTGCCGTCAGTGACTCAGGGGACGATGGCTACACCTTC. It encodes CAVSDSGDDGYTF.

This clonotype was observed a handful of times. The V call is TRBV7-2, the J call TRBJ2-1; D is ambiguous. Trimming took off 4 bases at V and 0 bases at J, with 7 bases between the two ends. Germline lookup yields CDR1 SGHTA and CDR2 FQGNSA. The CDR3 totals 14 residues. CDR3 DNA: TGTGCCAGCAGCTCCCTGAGCTCCTACAATGAGCAGTTCTTC. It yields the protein CASSSLSSYNEQFF.

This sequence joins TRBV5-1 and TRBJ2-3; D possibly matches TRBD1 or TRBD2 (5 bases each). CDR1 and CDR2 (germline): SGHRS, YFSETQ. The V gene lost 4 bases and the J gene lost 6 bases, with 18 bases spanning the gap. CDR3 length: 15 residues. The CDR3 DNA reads TGCGCCAGCAGCCCGGGACGGCCTGCGTGGGATACGCAGTATTTT. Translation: CASSPGRPAWDTQYF.

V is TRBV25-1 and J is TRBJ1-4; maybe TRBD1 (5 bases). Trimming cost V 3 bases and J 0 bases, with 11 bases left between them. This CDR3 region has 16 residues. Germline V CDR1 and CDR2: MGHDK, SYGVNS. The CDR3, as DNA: TGTGCCAGCAGTGATCCTCGGGGCCCAACTAATGAAAAACTGTTTTTT. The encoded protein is CASSDPRGPTNEKLFF.

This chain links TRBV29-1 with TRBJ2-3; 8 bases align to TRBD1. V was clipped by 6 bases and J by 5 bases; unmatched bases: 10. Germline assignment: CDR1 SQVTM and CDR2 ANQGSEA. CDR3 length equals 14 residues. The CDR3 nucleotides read TGCAGCGTAGCCACAGGGGGGAGAGGAGATACGCAGTATTTT. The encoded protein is CSVATGGRGDTQYF.

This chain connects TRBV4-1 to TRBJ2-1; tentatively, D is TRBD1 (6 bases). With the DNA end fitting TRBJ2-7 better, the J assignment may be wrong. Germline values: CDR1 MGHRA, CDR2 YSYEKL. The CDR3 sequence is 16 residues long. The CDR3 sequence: CASSQGRQEFYNEQYF. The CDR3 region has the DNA TGCGCCAGCAGCCAAGGAAGACAGGAATTTTACAATGAGCAGTACTTC.

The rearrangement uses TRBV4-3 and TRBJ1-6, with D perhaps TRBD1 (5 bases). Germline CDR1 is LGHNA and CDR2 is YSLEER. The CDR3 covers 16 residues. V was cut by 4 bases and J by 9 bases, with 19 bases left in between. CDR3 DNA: TGCGCCAGCAGCCGTTCACCGGGACGCCAGAGTTCACCCCTCCACTTT. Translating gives CASSRSPGRQSSPLHF.

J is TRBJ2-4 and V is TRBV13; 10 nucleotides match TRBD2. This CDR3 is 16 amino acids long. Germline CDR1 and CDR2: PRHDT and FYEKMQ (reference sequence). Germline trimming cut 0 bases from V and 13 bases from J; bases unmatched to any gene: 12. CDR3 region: CASSLGQLAGGEEQYF. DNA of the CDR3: TGTGCCAGCAGCTTAGGCCAGTTAGCGGGAGGTGAGGAGCAGTACTTC.

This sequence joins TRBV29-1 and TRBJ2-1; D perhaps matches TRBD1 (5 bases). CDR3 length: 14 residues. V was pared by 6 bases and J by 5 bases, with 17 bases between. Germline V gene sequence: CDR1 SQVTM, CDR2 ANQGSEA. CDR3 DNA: TGCAGCGTCGTGCCAGGGCTAAACAACAATGAGCAGTTCTTC. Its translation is CSVVPGLNNNEQFF.

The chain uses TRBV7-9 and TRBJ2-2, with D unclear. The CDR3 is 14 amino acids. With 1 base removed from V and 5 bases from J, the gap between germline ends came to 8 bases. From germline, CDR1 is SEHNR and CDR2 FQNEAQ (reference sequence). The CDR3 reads CASSLGHPTGELFF. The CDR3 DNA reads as TGTGCCAGCAGCTTAGGACACCCGACCGGGGAGCTGTTTTTT.

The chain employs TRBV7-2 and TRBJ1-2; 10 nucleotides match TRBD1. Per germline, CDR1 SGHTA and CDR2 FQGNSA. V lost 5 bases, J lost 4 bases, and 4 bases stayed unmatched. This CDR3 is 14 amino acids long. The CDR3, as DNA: TGTGCCAGCAGCCCCCGGGACAGGGGCTATGGCTACACCTTC. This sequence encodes CASSPRDRGYGYTF.

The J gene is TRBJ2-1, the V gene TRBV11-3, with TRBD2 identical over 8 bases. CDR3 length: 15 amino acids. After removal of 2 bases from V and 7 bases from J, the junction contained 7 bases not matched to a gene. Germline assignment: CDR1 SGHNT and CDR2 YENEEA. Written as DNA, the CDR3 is TGTGCCAGCAGCTTATTTACTAGCGGTCTTAATGAGCAGTTCTTC. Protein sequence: CASSLFTSGLNEQFF. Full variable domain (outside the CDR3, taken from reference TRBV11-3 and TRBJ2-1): EAGVVQSPRYKIIEKKQPVAFWCNPISGHNTLYWYLQNLGQGPELLIRYENEEAVDDSQLPKDRFSAERLKGVDSTLKIQPAELGDSAVYLCASSLFTSGLNEQFFGPGTRLTVL.

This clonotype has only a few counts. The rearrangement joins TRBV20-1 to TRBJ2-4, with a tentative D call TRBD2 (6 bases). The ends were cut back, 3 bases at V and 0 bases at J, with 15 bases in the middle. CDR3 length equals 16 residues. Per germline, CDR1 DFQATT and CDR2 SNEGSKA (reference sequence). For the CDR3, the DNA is TGCAGTGCTAGGGCCTCGGAGGGGAAAGCCAAAAACATTCAGTACTTC. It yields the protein CSARASEGKAKNIQYF.

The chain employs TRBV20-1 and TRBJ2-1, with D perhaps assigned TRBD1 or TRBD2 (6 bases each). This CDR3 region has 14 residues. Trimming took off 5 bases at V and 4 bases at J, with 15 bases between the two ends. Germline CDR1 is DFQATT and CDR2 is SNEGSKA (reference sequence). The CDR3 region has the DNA TGCAGTGCTGAGACGAGGGGGGTTTACAATGAGCAGTTCTTC. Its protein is CSAETRGVYNEQFF.

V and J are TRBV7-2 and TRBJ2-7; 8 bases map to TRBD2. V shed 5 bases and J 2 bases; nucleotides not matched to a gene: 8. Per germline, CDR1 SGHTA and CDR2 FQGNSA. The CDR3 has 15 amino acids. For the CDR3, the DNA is TGTGCCAGCAGCCCCCGGCGGGAGGTGGCCTACGAGCAGTACTTC. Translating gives CASSPRREVAYEQYF.

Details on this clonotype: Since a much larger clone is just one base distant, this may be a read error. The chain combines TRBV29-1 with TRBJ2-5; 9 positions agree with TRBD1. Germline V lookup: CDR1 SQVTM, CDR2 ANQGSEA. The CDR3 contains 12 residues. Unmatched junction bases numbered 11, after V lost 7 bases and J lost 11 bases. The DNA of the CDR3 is TGCAGCGGGGGGACAGGGAGGCATGAGCAGTACTTC. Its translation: CSGGTGRHEQYF.

CDR3: CAISGGDRVNSPLHF. The CDR3 DNA follows: TGTGCCATCAGTGGTGGGGACAGGGTGAATTCACCCCTCCACTTT. The chain carries TRBV10-3 and TRBJ1-6, with 9 bases identical to TRBD1. The germline gives CDR1 ENHRY, CDR2 SYGVKD. Trimming took 4 bases from V and 7 from J; bases not matched to a gene: 5. CDR3 size: 15 residues.

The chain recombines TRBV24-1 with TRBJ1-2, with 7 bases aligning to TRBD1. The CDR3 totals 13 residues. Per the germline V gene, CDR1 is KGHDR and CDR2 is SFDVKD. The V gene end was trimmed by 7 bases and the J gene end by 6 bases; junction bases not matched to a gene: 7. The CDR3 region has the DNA TGTGCCACCAGCCAAGACAGGGTGGATGGCTACACCTTC. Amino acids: CATSQDRVDGYTF.

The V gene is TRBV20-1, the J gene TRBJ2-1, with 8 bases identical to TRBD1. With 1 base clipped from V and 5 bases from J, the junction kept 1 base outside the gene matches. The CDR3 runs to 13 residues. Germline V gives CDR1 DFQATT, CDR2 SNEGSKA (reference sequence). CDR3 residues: CSARGQGNNEQFF. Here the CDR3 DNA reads TGCAGTGCTAGAGGACAGGGGAACAATGAGCAGTTCTTC.

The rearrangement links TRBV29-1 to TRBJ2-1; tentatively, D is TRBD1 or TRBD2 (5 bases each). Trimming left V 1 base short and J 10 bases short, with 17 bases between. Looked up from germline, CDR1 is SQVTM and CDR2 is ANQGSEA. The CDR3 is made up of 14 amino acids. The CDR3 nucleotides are TGCAGCGTTGAAGCCTCGGGGACCCCCTACGAGCAGTTCTTC. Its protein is CSVEASGTPYEQFF.

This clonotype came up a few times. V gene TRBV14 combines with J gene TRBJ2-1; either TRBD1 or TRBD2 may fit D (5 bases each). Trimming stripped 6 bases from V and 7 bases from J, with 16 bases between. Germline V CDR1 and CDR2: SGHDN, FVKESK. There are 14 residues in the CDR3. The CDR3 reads CASRGSGRGNEQFF. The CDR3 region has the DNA TGTGCCAGCAGGGGGTCGGGACGAGGAAATGAGCAGTTCTTC.

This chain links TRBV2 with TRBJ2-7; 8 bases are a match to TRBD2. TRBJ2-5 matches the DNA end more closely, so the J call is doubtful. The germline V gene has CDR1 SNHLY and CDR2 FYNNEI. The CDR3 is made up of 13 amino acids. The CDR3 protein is CASSGAGEETQYF. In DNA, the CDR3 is TGTGCCAGCAGTGGAGCGGGAGAAGAGACCCAGTACTTC.

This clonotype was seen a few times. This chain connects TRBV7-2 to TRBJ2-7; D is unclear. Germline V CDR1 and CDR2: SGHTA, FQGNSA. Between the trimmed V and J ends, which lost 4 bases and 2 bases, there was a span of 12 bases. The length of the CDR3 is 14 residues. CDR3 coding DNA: TGTGCCAGCAGCTCCAGGACCCGAGCCTACGAGCAGTACTTC. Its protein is CASSSRTRAYEQYF. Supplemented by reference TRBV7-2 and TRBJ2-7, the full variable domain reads GAGVSQSPSNKVTEKGKDVELRCDPISGHTALYWYRQSLGQGLEFLIYFQGNSAPDKSGLPSDRFSAERTGGSVSTLTIQRTQQEDSAVYLCASSSRTRAYEQYFGPGTRLTVT.

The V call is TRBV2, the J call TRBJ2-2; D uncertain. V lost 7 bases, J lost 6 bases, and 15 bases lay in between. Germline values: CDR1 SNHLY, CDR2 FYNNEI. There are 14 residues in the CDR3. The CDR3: CASTVWRASGELFF. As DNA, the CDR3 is TGTGCCAGCACGGTTTGGCGCGCCTCCGGGGAGCTGTTTTTT.